The 27 T cell receptor beta chains presented below share a single source sample, sequenced in a study of T cell responses to AZD1222 COVID-19 vaccine. TCRdb keeps only in-frame clones here, not all; method: immunoSEQ multiplex PCR. The sample has 90,000 to 100,000 clones, around 85% seen once. The source was peripheral blood, collected 28 days after the second AZD1222 dose. The receptors were sampled from an adult who received the AZD1222 COVID-19 vaccine.

The chain is built from TRBV2 and TRBJ2-3; D tentatively reads TRBD1 or TRBD2 (5 bases each). The CDR3 consists of 16 residues. Trimming pared 1 base from V and 0 bases from J, leaving 11 bases between. From germline, CDR1 is SNHLY and CDR2 FYNNEI. The CDR3 DNA reads as TGTGCCAGCAGTGAAGTTGAGGGGTCTAGCACAGATACGCAGTATTTT. It is translated as CASSEVEGSSTDTQYF.

The chain combines TRBV5-1 with TRBJ2-7; 13 bases match TRBD2. The CDR3 is 20 residues long. Trimming removed 4 bases from V and 1 base from J; junction bases left unmatched: 17. Germline loops: CDR1 SGHRS, CDR2 YFSETQ. CDR3 sequence: CASSRTSGSIITGLSYEQYF. Written as DNA, the CDR3 is TGCGCCAGCAGCCGGACTAGCGGGAGTATTATAACAGGCCTTTCCTACGAGCAGTACTTC.

The chain couples TRBV15 to TRBJ2-7; D remains ambiguous. Germline CDR1 reads LNHNV; CDR2 reads YYDKDF (reference sequence). The length of the CDR3 is 12 residues. Trimming removed 1 base from V and 7 bases from J, with 8 bases in between. The CDR3 region has the DNA TGTGCCACCAGCAGAGCCGGCCGAGAGCAGTACTTC. Translation: CATSRAGREQYF. Full variable domain (remainder filled in from reference TRBV15 and TRBJ2-7): DAMVIQNPRYQVTQFGKPVTLSCSQTLNHNVMYWYQQKSSQAPKLLFHYYDKDFNNEADTPDNFQSRRPNTSFCFLDIRSPGLGDTAMYLCATSRAGREQYFGPGTRLTVT.

V is TRBV2 and J is TRBJ2-5; 7 nucleotides line up with TRBD2. Germline-derived CDR1 and CDR2 are SNHLY and FYNNEI. CDR3 length: 13 residues. J gave up 4 bases and V 6 bases, and 5 bases lay outside the gene matches. The CDR3 sequence is CASSGRTRETQYF. The CDR3 region has the DNA TGTGCCAGCAGCGGGAGGACGCGAGAGACCCAGTACTTC.

The J gene is TRBJ2-7, the V gene TRBV28, with 8 bases fitting TRBD2. This CDR3 region has 15 residues. Per the germline V gene, CDR1 is MDHEN and CDR2 is SYDVKM. J was trimmed by 5 bases and V by 10 bases; bases with no gene match: 16. The CDR3 sequence: CATIGGVRLIDEQYF. The CDR3 DNA is TGTGCCACTATCGGGGGGGTCCGTTTAATCGACGAGCAGTACTTC. Full variable domain (missing parts from reference TRBV28 and TRBJ2-7): DVKVTQSSRYLVKRTGEKVFLECVQDMDHENMFWYRQDPGLGLRLIYFSYDVKMKEKGDIPEGYSVSREKKERFSLILESASTNQTSMYLCATIGGVRLIDEQYFGPGTRLTVT.

The rearrangement links TRBV5-1 to TRBJ2-2; possible D gene TRBD2, 7 bases. Trimming pared 9 bases from V and 4 bases from J, leaving 19 bases between. Germline CDR1 and CDR2: SGHRS and YFSETQ. The CDR3 covers 15 residues. The CDR3 nucleotides are TGCGCCACCCACTTGGGGGGGCCGGTCACCGGGGAGCTGTTTTTT. This encodes CATHLGGPVTGELFF.

This clone appeared a single time. J is TRBJ2-1 and V is TRBV10-3, with a possible D match to TRBD2 (5 bases). Looked up from germline, CDR1 is ENHRY and CDR2 is SYGVKD. Deletions cut 7 bases from V and 3 bases from J, with 19 bases between. The CDR3 totals 16 residues. The CDR3 loop is CAITEHSGVNYNEQFF. In nucleotides, the CDR3 is TGTGCCATCACCGAACATTCCGGGGTAAACTACAATGAGCAGTTCTTC.

The chain carries TRBV19 and TRBJ1-1; no definite D call. Trimming removed 4 bases from V and 1 base from J, with 7 bases in between. The CDR3 covers 13 residues. Germline V gene sequence: CDR1 LNHDA, CDR2 SQIVND (reference sequence). As DNA, the CDR3 is TGTGCCAGTAGTAGAGTCACGAACACTGAAGCTTTCTTT. Its protein product is CASSRVTNTEAFF.

The chain carries TRBV7-8 and TRBJ2-1, with D perhaps TRBD1 (6 bases). This CDR3 is 16 amino acids long. V gave up 5 bases and J gave up 0 bases, with 14 bases separating them. Germline V gene lookup returns CDR1 SGHVS and CDR2 FQNEAQ. The CDR3 sequence is CASSGRDKDSYNEQFF. The CDR3 region has the DNA TGTGCCAGCAGCGGACGGGACAAAGACTCCTACAATGAGCAGTTCTTC.

The V gene is TRBV5-5, the J gene TRBJ1-4; D remains unclear. V was clipped by 4 bases and J by 1 base, with 14 bases between them. The CDR3 extends over 16 amino acids. CDR1 is SGHKS and CDR2 is YYEKEE in the germline V gene (reference sequence). The CDR3 spells CASSTTPKGTNEKLFF. The CDR3 DNA follows: TGTGCCAGCAGCACTACACCGAAGGGAACTAATGAAAAACTGTTTTTT. The full variable domain, rest sourced from reference TRBV5-5 and TRBJ1-4, is DAGVTQSPTHLIKTRGQQVTLRCSPISGHKSVSWYQQVLGQGPQFIFQYYEKEERGRGNFPDRFSARQFPNYSSELNVNALLLGDSALYLCASSTTPKGTNEKLFFGSGTQLSVL.

J is TRBJ1-6 and V is TRBV19; D unclear. Germline V gene lookup returns CDR1 LNHDA and CDR2 SQIVND (reference sequence). This CDR3 has 14 residues. V shed 3 bases and J shed 5 bases, with 8 bases lying between them. CDR3 amino acids: CASSMNTDNSPLHF. CDR3 nucleotide sequence: TGTGCCAGTAGTATGAACACTGATAATTCACCCCTCCACTTT.

The chain employs TRBV6-5 and TRBJ1-2; D might be TRBD1 (5 bases). This CDR3 region has 15 residues. Trimming left V 2 bases short and J 7 bases short, with 17 bases between. Per germline, CDR1 MNHEY and CDR2 SVGAGI. The CDR3 sequence: CASSYAGQGSSGYTF. CDR3 bases: TGTGCCAGCAGTTACGCCGGTCAGGGTAGCAGTGGCTACACCTTC.

V and J are TRBV5-6 and TRBJ1-2, with a tentative D call TRBD1 (6 bases). Germline V gene data show CDR1 as SGHDT and CDR2 as YYEEEE. The V gene lost 0 bases and the J gene lost 8 bases, with 8 bases spanning the gap. The CDR3 consists of 12 residues. CDR3 sequence: CASSLEGEGYTF. CDR3 sequence (DNA): TGTGCCAGCAGCTTGGAGGGGGAGGGCTACACCTTC.

This clone was counted only a few times. The chain recombines TRBV6-4 with TRBJ1-6, with unresolved D. Trimming cost V 0 bases and J 10 bases, with 7 bases left between them. Germline V gene data show CDR1 as MRHNA and CDR2 as SNTAGT. CDR3 length equals 13 residues. In DNA form, the CDR3 reads TGTGCCAGCAGTGACTCAATCGGGTCACCCCTCCACTTT. Residues: CASSDSIGSPLHF.

In this sample, this clone turned up a few times. The rearrangement joins TRBV19 to TRBJ2-1; 8 nucleotides align to TRBD2. The CDR3 covers 17 residues. V was pared by 2 bases and J by 5 bases, with 11 bases of the junction left unmatched. Germline loops: CDR1 LNHDA, CDR2 SQIVND (reference sequence). CDR3 residues: CASSIRLMAGGNNEQFF. The CDR3, as DNA: TGTGCCAGTAGTATACGGCTGATGGCGGGGGGAAACAATGAGCAGTTCTTC.

CDR3 sequence (DNA): TGTGCCAGCAGCTTGCTAGCGGGGGGCACCACAGATACGCAGTATTTT. Translation gives CASSLLAGGTTDTQYF. V gene TRBV11-2 combines with J gene TRBJ2-3, with 11 bases that match TRBD2. The CDR3 sequence is 16 residues long. The junction had 4 bases not matched to a gene; V was cut back by 3 bases and J by 2 bases. The V gene's germline CDR1 is SGHAT and CDR2 FQNNGV.

This clone was recorded once. The chain employs TRBV3-1 (or the pseudogene TRBV3-2) and TRBJ1-3; D is ambiguous. The CDR3 has 15 amino acids. In germline, CDR1 is LGHDT, CDR2 YNNKEL (reference sequence). V shed 1 base and J shed 2 bases, with 9 bases lying between them. CDR3: CASSQGWVAGNTIYF. CDR3 in DNA: TGTGCCAGCAGCCAAGGTTGGGTAGCTGGAAACACCATATATTTT.

J is TRBJ2-7 and V is TRBV11-2, with 8 bases that match TRBD2. V lost 8 bases to trimming and J lost 3 bases; unmatched junction nucleotides: 9. The CDR3 runs to 14 residues. Germline CDR1 and CDR2: SGHAT and FQNNGV. The CDR3 sequence: CASLGLAGRYEQYF. The CDR3 DNA sequence: TGTGCCAGCCTAGGACTAGCAGGCCGCTACGAGCAGTACTTC.

This rearrangement joins TRBV5-4 to TRBJ2-1; 14 positions agree with TRBD2. CDR3 length: 15 residues. CDR1 SGHNT and CDR2 YYREEE come from the germline V gene (reference sequence). V lost 0 bases to trimming and J lost 15 bases; unmatched junction nucleotides: 8. The CDR3 sequence is CASSLGGTSGSDRFF. CDR3 DNA sequence: TGTGCCAGCAGCTTGGGGGGGACTAGCGGGAGTGATCGGTTCTTC.

The chain couples TRBV19 to TRBJ1-2; 7 bases line up with TRBD1. In germline, CDR1 is LNHDA, CDR2 SQIVND (reference sequence). V lost 4 bases to trimming and J lost 5 bases; unmatched junction nucleotides: 10. The CDR3 runs 15 residues. Written as DNA, the CDR3 is TGTGCCAGTAGTACATATATGGCAGGGGGATATGGCTACACCTTC. Translated: CASSTYMAGGYGYTF.

The chain links TRBV24-1 to TRBJ2-3; 7 nucleotides agree with TRBD2. The CDR3 is 14 amino acids. The V segment lost 0 bases and the J segment 4 bases; nucleotides outside the gene matches: 0. CDR1 is KGHDR, CDR2 SFDVKD, per germline. The CDR3 protein is CATSDLGGADTQYF. CDR3 DNA: TGTGCCACCAGTGATTTGGGGGGGGCAGATACGCAGTATTTT.

The count of this clone is one. J is TRBJ2-1 and V is TRBV18, with D possibly being TRBD1 or TRBD2 (5 bases each). Per the germline V gene, CDR1 is KGHSH and CDR2 is LQKENI. Trimming pared 3 bases from V and 8 bases from J, leaving 17 bases between. This CDR3 is built from 15 residues. The CDR3 loop is CASSPVFVGADEQFF. CDR3 coding DNA: TGTGCCAGCTCACCCGTTTTTGTCGGGGCCGATGAGCAGTTCTTC.

The gene calls are TRBV19 and TRBJ2-1; 11 bases line up with TRBD2. Germline lookup yields CDR1 LNHDA and CDR2 SQIVND (reference sequence). Trimming at V came to 3 bases and at J to 7 bases, leaving 20 bases not matched to a gene. The CDR3 is made up of 20 amino acids. CDR3 amino acids: CASSIGTSGRRRGLRNEQFF. The CDR3, as DNA: TGTGCCAGTAGTATTGGAACTAGCGGGAGACGGCGCGGGCTTAGAAATGAGCAGTTCTTC.

About this clone itself: Other DNA sequences in the same sample also yield this CDR3. CDR3 region: CAWRGTGDYEQYF. CDR3 sequence (DNA): TGTGCCTGGAGGGGTACGGGGGACTACGAGCAGTACTTC. This chain joins TRBV30 and TRBJ2-7; possibly TRBD2 for D (6 bases). This CDR3 contains 13 residues. In germline, CDR1 is GTSNPN, CDR2 SVGIG (reference sequence). Deletions cut 3 bases from V and 3 bases from J, with 12 bases between.

This clone was recorded a few times. The chain recombines TRBV2 with TRBJ2-3, with D possibly matching TRBD2 (5 bases). The V end was cut by 6 bases, the J end by 3 bases, with 13 bases between. Germline assignment: CDR1 SNHLY and CDR2 FYNNEI. This CDR3 has 14 amino acids. The CDR3 here is CASRRTELTDTQYF. Written as DNA, the CDR3 is TGTGCCAGCAGGAGGACTGAATTAACAGATACGCAGTATTTT.

The chain is built from TRBV28 and TRBJ1-2, with 7 positions matching TRBD1. This CDR3 has 15 amino acids. Looked up from germline, CDR1 is MDHEN and CDR2 is SYDVKM. Losses at the gene ends were 6 bases for V and 2 bases for J; bases not matched to a gene: 9. CDR3 sequence: CASSPARQGNYGYTF. The CDR3 nucleotides read TGTGCCAGCAGCCCGGCCCGACAGGGCAACTATGGCTACACCTTC.

This CDR3 is CASSGDRTGTYEQYF. As DNA, the CDR3 is TGTGCCAGCAGCGGTGACCGAACAGGTACCTACGAGCAGTACTTC. V gene TRBV9 combines with J gene TRBJ2-7; TRBD1 might be the D (5 bases). The V gene lost 3 bases and the J gene lost 2 bases, with 15 bases spanning the gap. CDR1 and CDR2 (germline): SGDLS, YYNGEE. CDR3 length: 15 amino acids.